Following are 5 T cell receptor beta chains from one sample sequenced in a study of T cell repertoires in cytomegalovirus infection. Which antigens these TCRs recognize remains unknown. TCRdb re-called the reads through MiXCR, storing one row per CDR3 protein. The sample carries about 890,000 distinct CDR3 sequences, roughly 30% recorded once. The sequencing used cultured CD8+ T cells from PBMCs, collected from culture after CMV antigen stimulation. These receptors all stem from a human donor in good health (CMV status not recorded). Some clones in this sample may be carry-over from other donors' samples.

The rearrangement joins TRBV11-2 to TRBJ2-5; 8 nucleotides align to TRBD2. This CDR3 has 15 residues. Unmatched junction bases numbered 5, after V lost 2 bases and J lost 3 bases. Germline CDR1 is SGHAT and CDR2 is FQNNGV. The CDR3 DNA reads TGTGCCAGCAGCTTACCGGGGGGGCCGAAAGAGACCCAGTACTTC. Amino acids: CASSLPGGPKETQYF.

The rearrangement links TRBV5-5 to TRBJ2-7; 7 nucleotides agree with TRBD1. The length of the CDR3 is 14 residues. J lost 7 bases, V lost 4 bases, and 11 bases had no gene match. Germline CDR1 reads SGHKS; CDR2 reads YYEKEE (reference sequence). The CDR3 DNA reads as TGTGCCAGCAGCATGTGGACAGGATCATCAGAGCAGTACGTC. Amino acids: CASSMWTGSSEQYV.

V is TRBV6-2 or TRBV6-3 and J is TRBJ2-5, with D hard to call. In germline, CDR1 is MNHEY, CDR2 SVGEGT. The CDR3 covers 12 residues. V was cut by 7 bases and J by 4 bases, with 10 bases left in between. The CDR3 DNA reads as TGTGCCAGCATCCAGTCCGGAGAGACCCAGTACTTC. Encoded protein: CASIQSGETQYF.

Of note for this clonotype: The junction departs from germline at one end; a sequencing error may be responsible. This sequence joins TRBV6-5 and TRBJ1-1, with 9 bases lining up with TRBD1. The CDR3 runs to 12 residues. Germline CDR1 reads MNHEY; CDR2 reads SVGAGI. The CDR3 DNA reads TGTGCCGGCAGTTACAGGGGGCCTGAAGCTTTCTTT. This translates into CAGSYRGPEAFF.

The genes are TRBV28 and TRBJ2-5; possible D gene TRBD2, 7 bases. Between the trimmed V and J ends, which lost 3 bases and 1 base, there was a span of 24 bases. This CDR3 is built from 19 residues. Germline V gives CDR1 MDHEN, CDR2 SYDVKM. Written as DNA, the CDR3 is TGTGCCAGCAGTTTGAGGGGGGGGCAGGGGTACGTACCCCAAGAGACCCAGTACTTC. This translates into CASSLRGGQGYVPQETQYF. The full variable domain, with the rest looked up from reference TRBV28 and TRBJ2-5, is DVKVTQSSRYLVKRTGEKVFLECVQDMDHENMFWYRQDPGLGLRLIYFSYDVKMKEKGDIPEGYSVSREKKERFSLILESASTNQTSMYLCASSLRGGQGYVPQETQYFGPGTRLLVL.